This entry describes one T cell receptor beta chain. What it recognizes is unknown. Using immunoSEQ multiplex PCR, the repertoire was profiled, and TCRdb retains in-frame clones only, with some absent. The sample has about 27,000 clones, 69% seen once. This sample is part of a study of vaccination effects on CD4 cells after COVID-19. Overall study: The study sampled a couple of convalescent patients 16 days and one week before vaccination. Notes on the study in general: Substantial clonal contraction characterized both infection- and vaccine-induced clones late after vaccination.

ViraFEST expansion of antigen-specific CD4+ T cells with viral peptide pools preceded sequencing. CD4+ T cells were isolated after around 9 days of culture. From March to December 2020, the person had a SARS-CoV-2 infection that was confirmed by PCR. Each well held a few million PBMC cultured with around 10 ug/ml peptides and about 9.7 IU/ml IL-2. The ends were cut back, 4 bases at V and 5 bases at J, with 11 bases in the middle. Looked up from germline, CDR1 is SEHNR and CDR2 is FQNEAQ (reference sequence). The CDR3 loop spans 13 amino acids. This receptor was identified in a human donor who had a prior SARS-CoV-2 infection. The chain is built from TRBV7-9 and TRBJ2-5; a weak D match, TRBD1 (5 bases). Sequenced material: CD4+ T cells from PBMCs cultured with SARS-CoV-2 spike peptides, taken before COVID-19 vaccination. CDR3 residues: CASSSRWGETQYF. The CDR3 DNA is TGTGCCAGCAGCTCTCGGTGGGGCGAGACCCAGTACTTC.